This T cell receptor beta chain was obtained from a study of T cells in Graves' hyperthyroidism and ophthalmopathy. Fresh peripheral blood, 10 ml, yielded the PBMCs. V lost 6 bases, J lost 2 bases, and 15 bases lay in between. This CDR3 has 15 amino acids. Germline values: CDR1 MNHEY, CDR2 SVGEGT. Researchers took RNA transcripts and amplified the TCR beta CDR3 regions from them. Primed by the HTBI set, a first-round RT-PCR was run on the TCR CDR3. One entry per CDR3 protein results from TCRdb running MiXCR on the multiplex PCR reads. The sample includes roughly 330,000 distinct CDR3 sequences, roughly 17% of them seen just once.

Source material: blood. The origin of this receptor is a man aged 30 to 39 with Graves' hyperthyroidism. The chain joins TRBV6-2 or TRBV6-3 to TRBJ2-3; weak D call: TRBD1 (6 bases). CDR3 in DNA: TGTGCCAGCAGCCGGACAGACTTTTACACAGATACGCAGTATTTT. It encodes CASSRTDFYTDTQYF.